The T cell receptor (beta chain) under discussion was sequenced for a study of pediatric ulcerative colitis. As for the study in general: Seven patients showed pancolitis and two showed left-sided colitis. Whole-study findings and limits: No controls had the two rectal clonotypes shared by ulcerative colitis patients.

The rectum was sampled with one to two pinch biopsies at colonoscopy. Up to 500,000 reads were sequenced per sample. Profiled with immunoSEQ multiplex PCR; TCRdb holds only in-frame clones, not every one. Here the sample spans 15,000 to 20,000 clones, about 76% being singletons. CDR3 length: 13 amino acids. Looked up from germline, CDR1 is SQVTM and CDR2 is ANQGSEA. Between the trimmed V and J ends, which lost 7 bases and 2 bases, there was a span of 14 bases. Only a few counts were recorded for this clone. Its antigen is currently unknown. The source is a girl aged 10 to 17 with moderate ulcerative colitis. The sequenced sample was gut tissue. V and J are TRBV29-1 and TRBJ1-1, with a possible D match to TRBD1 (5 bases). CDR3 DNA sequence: TGCAGCGGGAAGTGGGACGCCAACACTGAAGCTTTCTTT. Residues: CSGKWDANTEAFF.